The text below deals with one T cell receptor beta chain. The CDR3 loop spans 11 amino acids. The germline V and J ends were trimmed by 1 base and 6 bases, with 6 bases remaining between them. The germline gives CDR1 DFQATT, CDR2 SNEGSKA (reference sequence). These data belong to a study of control samples from healthy donors and cancer patients. TCRdb keeps only in-frame clones here, not all; method: immunoSEQ multiplex PCR. The profile shows approximately 28,000 clones, 91% of them singletons. The receptor comes from a man over 45 with lung cancer. The chain employs TRBV20-1 and TRBJ1-2, with D possibly being TRBD1 (5 bases). Sequenced material: PBMCs. This CDR3 reads CSARGGDGYTF. The CDR3 bases are TGCAGTGCTAGAGGGGGGGATGGCTACACCTTC.